The following is a TCR beta chain sequence with its context. Its antigen is not identified. TCRdb fed the reads into MiXCR, producing one record per CDR3 protein. The table has 200,000 to 300,000 distinct CDR3 sequences, roughly 10% seen once. This sample is drawn from a study of T cell repertoires in cytomegalovirus infection. Study-wide context: Public TCR beta signatures indicated both CMV infection and matching HLA type.

The CDR3 has 16 amino acids. V was clipped by 2 bases and J by 7 bases, with 15 bases between them. The germline V gene has CDR1 SGHTA and CDR2 FQGNSA. Overall study results and limits: The ex vivo response showed dominance by HLA-C-restricted CMV-specific TCR beta clonotypes.

The sequence was collected from a human donor in good health (CMV status not recorded). Some clones in this sample may be carry-over from other donors' samples. Sequenced sample: PBMCs. The chain employs TRBV7-2 and TRBJ1-6; tentatively, D is TRBD1 (5 bases). CDR3 in DNA: TGTGCCAGCAGCTTACCCCTTGCAGGGAGGAATTCACCCCTCCACTTT. This translates into CASSLPLAGRNSPLHF.